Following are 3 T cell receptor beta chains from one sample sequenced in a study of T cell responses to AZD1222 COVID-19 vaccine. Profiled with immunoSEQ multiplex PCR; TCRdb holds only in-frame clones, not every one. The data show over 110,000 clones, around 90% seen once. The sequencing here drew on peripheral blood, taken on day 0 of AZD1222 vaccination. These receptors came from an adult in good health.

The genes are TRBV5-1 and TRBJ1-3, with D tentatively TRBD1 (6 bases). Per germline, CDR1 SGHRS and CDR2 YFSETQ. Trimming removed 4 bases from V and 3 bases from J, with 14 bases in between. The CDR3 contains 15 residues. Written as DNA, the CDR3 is TGCGCCAGCAGCATGAGGGGGGATTTTGGAAACACCATATATTTT. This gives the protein CASSMRGDFGNTIYF. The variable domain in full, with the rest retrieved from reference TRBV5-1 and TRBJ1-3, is KAGVTQTPRYLIKTRGQQVTLSCSPISGHRSVSWYQQTPGQGLQFLFEYFSETQRNKGNFPGRFSGRQFSNSRSEMNVSTLELGDSALYLCASSMRGDFGNTIYFGEGSWLTVV.

CDR3 region: CASSSQGNTEAFF. The CDR3 nucleotides are TGTGCCAGCAGCTCGCAGGGGAACACTGAAGCTTTCTTT. The J gene is TRBJ1-1, the V gene TRBV7-9, with D maybe TRBD1 (5 bases). Germline CDR1 SEHNR, CDR2 FQNEAQ (reference sequence). Trimming removed 4 bases at V and 1 base at J, with 7 bases between. CDR3 length: 13 residues.

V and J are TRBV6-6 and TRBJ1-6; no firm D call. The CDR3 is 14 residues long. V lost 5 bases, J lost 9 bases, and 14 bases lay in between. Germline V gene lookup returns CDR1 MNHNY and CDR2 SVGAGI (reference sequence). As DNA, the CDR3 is TGTGCCAGCAGTCCCACAGAGAAAGGTTCACCCCTCCACTTT. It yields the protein CASSPTEKGSPLHF.